This T cell receptor (beta chain) was sequenced in a study of T-cell reconstitution after alpha-beta-depleted transplantation in children. TCRbeta library preparation incorporated unique molecular identifiers. TCRdb reanalysed the PCR reads using MiXCR and keeps one entry per CDR3 protein. There are 200,000 to 300,000 distinct CDR3 sequences in the sample; 20% to 30% occur only once, and under 5.5% lies in the top ten. Study-level results: The origin of alpha-beta T cells about two months after transplant was reportedly several hundred expanded graft clones. Several patients had high TCRbeta diversity at day 60; it came from surviving recipient T cells and thymic progenitors. At the one-year point after transplant, T-cell counts and TCRbeta diversity were found to come mostly from T cells that had been newly produced.

This clonotype was found a few times. Its antigen remains unknown. This sample comprised PBMCs, mostly from graft donor cells, obtained 360 days after TCRalphabeta/CD19-depleted stem cell transplant. This TCR came from a female patient between 2 and 15 years old who had a stem cell transplant for congenital amegakaryocytic thrombocytopenia, so the T cells may come from the graft donor.

The CDR3 loop is CASSPLPMTRGLTDTQYF. The CDR3 DNA is TGTGCCAGCAGCCCTCTCCCGATGACTAGGGGCCTCACAGATACGCAGTATTTT. The V and J genes are TRBV7-8 and TRBJ2-3; tentatively, D is TRBD2 (6 bases). The CDR3 sequence is 18 residues long. V shed 5 bases and J shed 2 bases, with 23 bases lying between them. Germline V CDR1 and CDR2: SGHVS, FQNEAQ.